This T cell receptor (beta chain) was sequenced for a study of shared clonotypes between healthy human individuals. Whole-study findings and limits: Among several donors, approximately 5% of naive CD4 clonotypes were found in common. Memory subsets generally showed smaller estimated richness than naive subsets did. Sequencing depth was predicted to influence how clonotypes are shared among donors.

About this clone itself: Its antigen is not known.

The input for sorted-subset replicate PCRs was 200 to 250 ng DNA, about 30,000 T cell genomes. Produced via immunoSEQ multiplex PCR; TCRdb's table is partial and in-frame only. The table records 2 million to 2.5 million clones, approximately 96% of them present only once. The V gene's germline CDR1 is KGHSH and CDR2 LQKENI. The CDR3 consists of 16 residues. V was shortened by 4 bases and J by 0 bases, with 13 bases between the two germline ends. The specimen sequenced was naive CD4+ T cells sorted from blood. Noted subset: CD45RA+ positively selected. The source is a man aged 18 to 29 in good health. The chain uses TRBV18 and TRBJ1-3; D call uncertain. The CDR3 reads CASSLETAISGNTIYF. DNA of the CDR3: TGTGCCAGCTCACTTGAGACGGCCATCTCTGGAAACACCATATATTTT.